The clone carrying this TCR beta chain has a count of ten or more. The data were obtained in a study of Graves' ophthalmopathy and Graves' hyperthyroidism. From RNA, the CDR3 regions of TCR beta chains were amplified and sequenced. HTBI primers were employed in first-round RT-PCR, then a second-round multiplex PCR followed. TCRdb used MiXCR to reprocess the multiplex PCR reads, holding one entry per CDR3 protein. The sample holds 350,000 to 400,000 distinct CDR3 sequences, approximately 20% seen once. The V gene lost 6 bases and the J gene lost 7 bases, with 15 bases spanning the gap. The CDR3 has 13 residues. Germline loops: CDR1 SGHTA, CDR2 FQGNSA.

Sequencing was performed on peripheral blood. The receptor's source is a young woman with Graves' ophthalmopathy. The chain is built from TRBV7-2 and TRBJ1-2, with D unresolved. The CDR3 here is CASRTDPSGGYTF. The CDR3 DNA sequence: TGTGCCAGCAGGACGGATCCTTCTGGTGGCTACACCTTC.